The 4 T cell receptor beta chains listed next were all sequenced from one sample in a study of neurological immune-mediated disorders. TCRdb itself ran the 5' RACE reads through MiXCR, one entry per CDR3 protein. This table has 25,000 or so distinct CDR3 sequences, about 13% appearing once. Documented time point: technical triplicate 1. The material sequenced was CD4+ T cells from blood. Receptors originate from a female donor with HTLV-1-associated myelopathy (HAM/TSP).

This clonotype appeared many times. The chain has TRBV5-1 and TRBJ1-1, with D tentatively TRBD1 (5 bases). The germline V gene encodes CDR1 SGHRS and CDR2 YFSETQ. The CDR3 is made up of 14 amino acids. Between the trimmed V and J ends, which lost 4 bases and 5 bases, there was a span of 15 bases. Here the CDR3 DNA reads TGCGCCAGCAGCGCGGACACGAAGGGGACTGAAGCTTTCTTT. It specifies CASSADTKGTEAFF.

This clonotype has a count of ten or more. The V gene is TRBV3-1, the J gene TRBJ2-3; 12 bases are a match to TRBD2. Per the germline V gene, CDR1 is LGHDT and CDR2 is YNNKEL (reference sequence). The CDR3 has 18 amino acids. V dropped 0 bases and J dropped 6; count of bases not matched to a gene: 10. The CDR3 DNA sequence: TGTGCCAGCAGCCAAGAAGGTCCCGGGACTAGCGGGCCCGATACGCAGTATTTT. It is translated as CASSQEGPGTSGPDTQYF.

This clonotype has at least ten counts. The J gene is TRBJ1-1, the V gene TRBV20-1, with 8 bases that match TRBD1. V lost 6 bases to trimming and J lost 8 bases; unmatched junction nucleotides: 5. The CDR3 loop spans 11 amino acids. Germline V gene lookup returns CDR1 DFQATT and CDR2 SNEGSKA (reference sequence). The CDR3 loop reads CSASTGDEAFF. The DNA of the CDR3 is TGCAGTGCCTCGACAGGGGACGAAGCTTTCTTT.

The CDR3 sequence: CASRIEGSYEQYF. The CDR3 DNA is TGTGCCAGCAGAATAGAAGGGAGCTACGAGCAGTACTTC. The rearrangement joins TRBV4-2 to TRBJ2-7, with D possibly being TRBD2 (5 bases). V was trimmed by 6 bases and J by 3 bases, leaving 12 bases between them. Germline V CDR1 and CDR2: LGHNA, YNFKEQ. The length of the CDR3 is 13 residues.